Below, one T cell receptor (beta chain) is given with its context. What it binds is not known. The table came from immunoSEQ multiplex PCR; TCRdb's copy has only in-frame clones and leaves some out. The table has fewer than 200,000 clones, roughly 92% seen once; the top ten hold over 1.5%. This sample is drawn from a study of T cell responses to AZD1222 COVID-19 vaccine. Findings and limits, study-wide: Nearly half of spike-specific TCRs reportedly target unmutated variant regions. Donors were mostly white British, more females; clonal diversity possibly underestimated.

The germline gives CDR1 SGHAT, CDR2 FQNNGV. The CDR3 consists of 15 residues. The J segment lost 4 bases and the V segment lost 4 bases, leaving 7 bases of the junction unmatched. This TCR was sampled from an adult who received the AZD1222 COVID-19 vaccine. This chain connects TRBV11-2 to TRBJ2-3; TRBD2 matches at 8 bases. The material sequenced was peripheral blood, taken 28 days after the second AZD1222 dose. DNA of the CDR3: TGTGCCAGCAGCTCAATGGGACTAGTCTCAGATACGCAGTATTTT. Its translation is CASSSMGLVSDTQYF.